These 18 T cell receptor beta chains came from one sample sequenced in a study of CD8+ T cells in alopecia areata. The sequencing template was cDNA reverse transcribed from extracted RNA. Produced via immunoSEQ multiplex PCR; TCRdb's table is partial and in-frame only. The sample has over 150,000 clones, 55% to 75% seen once. Treatment defined: oral pan-JAK inhibitor, 5-10 mg twice daily. The source was CD4+ T cells sorted from blood, collected at week 24, from a patient treated with tofacitinib. The receptors derive from a human donor with alopecia areata.

The chain links TRBV30 to TRBJ1-1; D is perhaps TRBD1 (6 bases). CDR1 GTSNPN and CDR2 SVGIG come from the germline V gene (reference sequence). V was trimmed by 3 bases and J by 0 bases, leaving 11 bases between them. This CDR3 contains 14 residues. The CDR3 loop is CAWSAGHMNTEAFF. In DNA form, the CDR3 reads TGTGCCTGGAGCGCGGGACATATGAACACTGAAGCTTTCTTT.

This clone was counted a single time. This chain joins TRBV5-6 and TRBJ1-2; 9 bases are a match to TRBD1. Germline loops: CDR1 SGHDT, CDR2 YYEEEE. The CDR3 sequence is 15 residues long. Trimming cost V 4 bases and J 2 bases; bases outside gene matches: 6. CDR3 in amino acids: CASSLRGTGNYGYTF. CDR3 sequence (DNA): TGTGCCAGCAGCCTGCGAGGGACAGGGAACTATGGCTACACCTTC.

Written as DNA, the CDR3 is TGCGCCAGCAGCCGCGGGGGAGGCGGTAGGGGCTACACCTTC. This sequence encodes CASSRGGGGRGYTF. The chain is built from TRBV4-1 and TRBJ1-2; weak D call: TRBD1 (5 bases). This CDR3 comprises 14 residues. Trimming removed 4 bases from V and 8 bases from J, with 17 bases in between. Per germline, CDR1 MGHRA and CDR2 YSYEKL.

This chain links TRBV5-1 with TRBJ1-4; D is unresolved. This CDR3 contains 16 residues. Deletions cut 0 bases from V and 1 base from J, with 10 bases between. CDR1 is SGHRS, CDR2 YFSETQ, per germline. The CDR3 bases are TGCGCCAGCAGCTTGGGCAGTTCGGTAACTAATGAAAAACTGTTTTTT. It encodes CASSLGSSVTNEKLFF.

The V gene is TRBV4-1, the J gene TRBJ1-2; maybe TRBD1 (5 bases). Germline loops: CDR1 MGHRA, CDR2 YSYEKL. V lost 5 bases, J lost 5 bases, and 18 bases lay in between. The CDR3 is 15 residues long. The CDR3 sequence is CASSAPKGPIYGYTF. Here the CDR3 DNA reads TGCGCCAGCAGCGCCCCCAAGGGACCCATTTATGGCTACACCTTC.

The CDR3, as DNA: TGCAGCGTTTATGGGGCTGAAGCTTTCTTT. Amino acids: CSVYGAEAFF. This sequence joins TRBV29-1 and TRBJ1-1; D unclear. Between the trimmed V and J ends, which lost 5 bases and 6 bases, there was a span of 7 bases. This CDR3 is 10 amino acids long. Germline values: CDR1 SQVTM, CDR2 ANQGSEA.

The chain combines TRBV18 with TRBJ1-1, with D hard to call. CDR3 length: 15 residues. From germline, CDR1 is KGHSH and CDR2 LQKENI. The V end was cut by 3 bases, the J end by 4 bases, with 15 bases between. CDR3 sequence (DNA): TGTGCCAGCTCACCCAGAGAAGGGCTTACCACTGAAGCTTTCTTT. Protein product: CASSPREGLTTEAFF.

In regard to this clone: A read error may account for a junction end that differs from germline. The chain is built from TRBV5-1 and TRBJ1-6; possible D gene TRBD1, 5 bases. This CDR3 spans 10 amino acids. Germline CDR1 and CDR2: SGHRS and YFSETQ. CDR3 residues: CASSLTEGNF. The CDR3 nucleotides read TGCGCCAGCAGCCTAACAGAGGGGAACTTT.

The CDR3 spells CASIQRGRDNQPQHF. For the CDR3, the DNA is TGTGCCAGCATCCAAAGGGGGCGAGACAATCAGCCCCAGCATTTT. The rearrangement joins TRBV25-1 to TRBJ1-5; 7 nucleotides match TRBD1. The CDR3 sequence is 15 residues long. CDR1 is MGHDK and CDR2 is SYGVNS in the germline V gene. The ends lost 7 bases at V and 3 bases at J; junction bases unmatched: 9.

The rearrangement uses TRBV11-2 and TRBJ2-2, with D unclear. CDR3 length equals 13 residues. CDR1 is SGHAT, CDR2 FQNNGV, per germline. Trimming removed 1 base at V and 8 bases at J, with 8 bases between. CDR3 in DNA: TGTGCCAGCAGCTTAGTAACCGGAGGGGAGCTGTTTTTT. This encodes CASSLVTGGELFF. The variable domain in full, completed from reference TRBV11-2 and TRBJ2-2, reads EAGVAQSPRYKIIEKRQSVAFWCNPISGHATLYWYQQILGQGPKLLIQFQNNGVVDDSQLPKDRFSAERLKGVDSTLKIQPAKLEDSAVYLCASSLVTGGELFFGEGSRLTVL.

The rearrangement links TRBV18 to TRBJ1-1; D may be TRBD1 (6 bases). Per germline, CDR1 KGHSH and CDR2 LQKENI. This CDR3 region has 14 residues. Trimming took 2 bases from V and 7 from J, leaving 14 bases between them. The CDR3: CASSPGTGPLEAFF. CDR3 DNA: TGTGCCAGCTCACCAGGCACAGGGCCCCTTGAAGCTTTCTTT.

The chain employs TRBV25-1 and TRBJ1-2; the D gene is possibly TRBD1 (6 bases). V dropped 6 bases and J dropped 4 bases, with 15 bases sitting between them. Germline V gene sequence: CDR1 MGHDK, CDR2 SYGVNS. This CDR3 is built from 14 residues. CDR3 sequence reads: CASSSGAEGYGYTF. Here the CDR3 DNA reads TGTGCCAGCAGCTCAGGGGCGGAGGGCTATGGCTACACCTTC.

This rearrangement joins TRBV5-1 to TRBJ2-7; 7 bases line up with TRBD1. The CDR3 extends over 15 amino acids. Per the germline V gene, CDR1 is SGHRS and CDR2 is YFSETQ. V trimming: 4 bases; J trimming: 4 bases; junction bases outside the gene matches: 11. CDR3 region: CASSIEPGQRYEQYF. The CDR3 DNA follows: TGCGCCAGCAGCATCGAACCGGGACAGCGATACGAGCAGTACTTC.

The chain has TRBV5-6 and TRBJ1-6, with D perhaps TRBD1 (6 bases). CDR3 length: 18 amino acids. Germline V gives CDR1 SGHDT, CDR2 YYEEEE. Trimming cost V 0 bases and J 0 bases, with 13 bases left between them. This CDR3 is CASSLVVRGSSYNSPLHF. The CDR3 DNA follows: TGTGCCAGCAGCTTGGTGGTCAGGGGAAGCTCCTATAATTCACCCCTCCACTTT.

This chain joins TRBV5-1 and TRBJ2-7; D ambiguous. In germline, CDR1 is SGHRS, CDR2 YFSETQ. CDR3 size: 15 residues. V was shortened by 0 bases and J by 4 bases, with 14 bases between the two germline ends. The CDR3 nucleotides are TGCGCCAGCAGCTTGGGAATAGCTAACTGGTACGAGCAGTACTTC. It translates to CASSLGIANWYEQYF.

In its sample, this clone was seen once. This sequence joins TRBV5-1 and TRBJ2-3; D tentatively fits TRBD1 or TRBD2 (5 bases each). The germline V gene has CDR1 SGHRS and CDR2 YFSETQ. CDR3 size: 12 residues. Trimming shortened V by 1 base and J by 6 bases, and 6 bases separated the two germline ends. The CDR3 sequence: CASSLWGDTQYF. The CDR3 DNA sequence: TGCGCCAGCAGCTTGTGGGGGGATACGCAGTATTTT.

The chain is built from TRBV5-6 and TRBJ2-5, with 8 bases lining up with TRBD2. V lost 2 bases to trimming and J lost 3 bases; unmatched junction nucleotides: 0. CDR1 SGHDT and CDR2 YYEEEE come from the germline V gene. This CDR3 has 13 residues. CDR3 protein: CASSFGGEETQYF. The CDR3 region has the DNA TGTGCCAGCAGCTTCGGGGGGGAAGAGACCCAGTACTTC.

This clone has just a few counts. The rearrangement links TRBV5-1 to TRBJ1-6; 8 bases fit TRBD1. Unmatched junction bases numbered 11, after V lost 3 bases and J lost 9 bases. This CDR3 is built from 16 residues. Germline assignment: CDR1 SGHRS and CDR2 YFSETQ. The DNA of the CDR3 is TGCGCCAGCAGCTATCGGCCGACAGGGGAAGGTTCACCCCTCCACTTT. It yields the protein CASSYRPTGEGSPLHF.